The 2 T cell receptor beta chains below all came from one sample that was sequenced in a study of T cell repertoires in cytomegalovirus infection. TCRdb reanalysed the reads using MiXCR and keeps one entry per CDR3 protein. In the table there are fewer than 550,000 distinct CDR3 sequences, approximately 17% of which are singletons. The specimen was CD8+ T cells from PBMCs. The receptor set was obtained from a human donor in good health (CMV status not recorded). Some clones in this sample may be carry-over from other donors' samples.

The chain couples TRBV6-4 to TRBJ1-6, with unresolved D. V lost 7 bases and J 0 bases, leaving 16 bases between the germline ends. Germline CDR1 reads MRHNA; CDR2 reads SNTAGT. CDR3 length equals 17 residues. The CDR3 coding sequence is TGTGCCAGCACCCCTGGGCAGCTCAGCTCCTATAATTCACCCCTCCACTTT. It codes for CASTPGQLSSYNSPLHF.

In this sample, this clonotype turned up many times. V is TRBV6-6 and J is TRBJ1-1; 10 nucleotides agree with TRBD1. CDR3 length: 15 residues. The V segment lost 6 bases and the J segment 6 bases; nucleotides outside the gene matches: 10. CDR1 and CDR2 from the germline V gene are MNHNY and SVGAGI (reference sequence). CDR3 protein: CASRADGTGEPEAFF. The CDR3 nucleotides are TGTGCCAGCAGGGCTGACGGGACAGGGGAGCCTGAAGCTTTCTTT.